The entry below describes one T cell receptor beta chain. The clone's antigen remains unknown. Qualities for individual bases were not recorded, and no much larger clone is one base off. Library prep was done by RT-PCR. Sequencing took place on an Illumina HiSeq 2500. The public reads were quality trimmed at Q25 with fastp and then assembled into clones with MiXCR by TCRdb, keeping productive beta chains. Here each entry gathers all rows of one CDR3 protein and keeps the most common genes and DNA. The sample table records around 790,000 distinct CDR3 sequences; around 21% of these occur just once. Clones ranked in the top ten supply about a tenth of the sample. The data belong to a study of response to subunit inactivated influenza vaccine (dated by TCRdb to the late 2010s). Looking at the study overall: To follow how T cells responded to a trivalent subunit inactivated influenza vaccine, the researchers relied on deep quantitative profiling of the T cell receptor repertoire.

Deletion took 6 bases off V and 5 bases off J, with a span of 11 bases between the germline ends. The CDR3 has 14 amino acids, counting the end cysteine and phenylalanine. Solely the CDR3 DNA is kept, with 42 bases framed from the first base. CDR1 and CDR2 were assigned from the germline V gene as MNHNS and SASEGT. Findings and caveats that apply to the study as a whole: It was suggested by the authors that each seasonal influenza vaccination may recruit only a limited number of new T cells.

The material sequenced was PBMCs from blood, taken less than 6 days after vaccination. This clonotype was obtained from a man in his fifties who received an inactivated influenza vaccine. Donor details come from another sample of the same person, matched by shared clones. Recombination joined TRBV6-1 with TRBJ1-6, with no confidently assigned D gene. The DNA is TGTGCCAGCAGGTTCAGTTCAAATAATTCACCCCTCCACTTT. This gives the protein CASRFSSNNSPLHF.